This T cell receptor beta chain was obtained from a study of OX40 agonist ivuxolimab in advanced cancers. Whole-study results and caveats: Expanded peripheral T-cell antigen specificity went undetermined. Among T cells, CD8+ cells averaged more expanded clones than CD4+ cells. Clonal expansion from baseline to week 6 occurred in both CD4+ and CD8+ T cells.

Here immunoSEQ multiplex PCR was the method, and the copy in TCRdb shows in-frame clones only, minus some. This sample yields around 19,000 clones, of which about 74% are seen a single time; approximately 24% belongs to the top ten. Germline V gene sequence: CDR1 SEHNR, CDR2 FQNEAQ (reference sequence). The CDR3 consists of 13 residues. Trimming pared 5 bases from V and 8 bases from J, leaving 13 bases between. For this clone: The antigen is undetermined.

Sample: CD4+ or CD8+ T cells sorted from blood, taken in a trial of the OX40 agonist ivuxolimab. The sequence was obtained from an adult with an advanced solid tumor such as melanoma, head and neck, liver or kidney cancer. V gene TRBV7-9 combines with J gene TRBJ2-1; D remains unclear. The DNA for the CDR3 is TGTGCCAGCAGCGCGGATTCTTCCGATGAGCAGTTCTTC. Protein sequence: CASSADSSDEQFF.